The clone carrying this TCR beta chain has ten or more counts. What it recognizes is unknown. Attached unique molecular identifiers marked individual cDNA molecules. MiXCR was run by TCRdb on the 5' RACE reads, yielding one entry per CDR3 protein. There are under 20,000 distinct CDR3 sequences in the sample; less than 6.5% occur only once, and approximately 6.6% lies in the top ten. These data come from a study of early T cells in non-severe SARS-CoV-2 infection. The overall study: Sequenced material consisted of bulk RNA (from unsorted whole blood), and chains were unpaired.

V was shortened by 5 bases and J by 4 bases, with 11 bases between the two germline ends. CDR3 length equals 13 residues. Germline V lookup: CDR1 MNHEY, CDR2 SVGAGI. Study results and caveats: In VDJdb matching, anti-spike CD8 responses were favored while private and CD4 specificities went missing.

This TCR was sampled from an adult who was a healthcare worker with PCR-confirmed SARS-CoV-2 infection or an uninfected control (not recorded which). The chain joins TRBV6-5 to TRBJ1-2; D call uncertain. The sequencing used whole blood, collected at baseline. The CDR3 region has the DNA TGTGCCAGCAGTACAACCGGGCCCTATGGCTACACCTTC. Its protein is CASSTTGPYGYTF.